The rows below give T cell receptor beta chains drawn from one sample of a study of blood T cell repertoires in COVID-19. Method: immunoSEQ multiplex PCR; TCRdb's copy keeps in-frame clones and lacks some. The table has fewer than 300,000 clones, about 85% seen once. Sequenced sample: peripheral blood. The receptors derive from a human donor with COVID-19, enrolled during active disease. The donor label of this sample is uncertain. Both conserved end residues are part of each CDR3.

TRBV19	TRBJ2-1	CASTPGGPSYNEQFF
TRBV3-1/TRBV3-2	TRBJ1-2	CASSQPGAGYTF
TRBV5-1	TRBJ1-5	CASSQNTGSGQPQHF
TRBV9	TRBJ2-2	CASSPRAGTDNTGELFF
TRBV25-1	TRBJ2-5	CASSAIETQYF
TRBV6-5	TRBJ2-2	CASKTSRAGELFF
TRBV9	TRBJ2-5	CASSGPIPGGMGETQYF
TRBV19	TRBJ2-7	CASSIGTGRYEQYF
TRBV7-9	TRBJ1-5	CASSLDGHSNQPQHF
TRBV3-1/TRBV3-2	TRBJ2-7	CASSVPGLNVYEQYF
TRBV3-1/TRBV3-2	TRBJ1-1	CASSRGRRGNTEAFF
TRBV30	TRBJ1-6	CACAGGRGNSPLHF
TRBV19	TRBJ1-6	CASSPGQKNSPLHF
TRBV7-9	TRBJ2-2	CASSSRDRVHGELFF
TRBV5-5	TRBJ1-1	CASSLDRVALAFF
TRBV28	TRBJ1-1	CASRKTGFFTEAFF
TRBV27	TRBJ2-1	CASSLYRGNYNEQFF
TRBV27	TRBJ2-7	CASSLSGGEQYF
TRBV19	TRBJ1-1	CASSPTGVGTEAFF
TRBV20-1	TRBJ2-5	CSASRLATVQETQYF
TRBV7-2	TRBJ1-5	CASSLDRVSNQPQHF
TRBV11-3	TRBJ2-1	CASGLSGGGDNEQFF
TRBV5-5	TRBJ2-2	CASSLRRESTGELFF
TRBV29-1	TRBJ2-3	CSPSILSAGVTDTQYF
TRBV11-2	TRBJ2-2	CASSFGSPNTGELFF